This T cell receptor (beta chain) emerged from a study of identical twins. This clonotype was seen a few times. Its antigen is undetermined. Template switching created a universal primer site, and the cDNA included unique molecular identifiers. Each CDR3 protein gets one entry after TCRdb re-called the 5' RACE reads with MiXCR. Of about 460,000 distinct CDR3 sequences detected, 14% appear once; the ten largest clones hold about 0.52%. Study results and limitations: The study found that models underestimated out-of-frame TCR alpha sharing in monozygotic twins. Cord blood's abundant beta clonotypes had fewer insertions, unlike memory repertoires.

The CDR3 length is 14 residues. Trimming pared 2 bases from V and 6 bases from J, leaving 14 bases between. The germline V gene encodes CDR1 SQVTM and CDR2 ANQGSEA. In addition, the sample was reused for a study of yellow fever vaccine responses in identical twins.

The chain joins TRBV29-1 to TRBJ2-1, with no clear D. The clonotype comes from a young woman in good health. Sequences were obtained from CD4+ T cells sorted from blood. In DNA form, the CDR3 reads TGCAGCGTTGAATTCTACTCCAGCACCAATGAGCAGTTCTTC. Translating it yields CSVEFYSSTNEQFF.